This TCR beta chain was sequenced during a study of radiotherapy plus CTLA-4 blockade in lung cancer. CDR1 is LGHNA, CDR2 YNFKEQ, per germline. Germline trimming cut 5 bases from V and 0 bases from J; bases unmatched to any gene: 11. This CDR3 is 19 amino acids long. The protocol was immunoSEQ multiplex PCR, while the TCRdb copy is restricted to in-frame clones and leaves out a portion. Among tens of thousands of clones listed, approximately 77% were seen once. Material: peripheral blood, obtained from a patient treated with radiotherapy plus ipilimumab. J is TRBJ2-6 and V is TRBV4-2, with TRBD1 matching 9 bases. The origin of this receptor is a human donor with non-small cell lung cancer that progressed on radiotherapy plus ipilimumab. Here the CDR3 reads CASSSHPGQGTSGANVLTF. In DNA, the CDR3 is TGTGCCAGCAGCTCGCACCCGGGACAGGGAACCTCTGGGGCCAACGTCCTGACTTTC.